The 32 T cell receptor beta chains presented below share a single source sample, sequenced in a study of shared clonotypes between healthy human individuals. Sequencing was performed with immunoSEQ multiplex PCR; in TCRdb, only in-frame clones are kept and a portion is missing. The sample comprises more than 400,000 clones, roughly 80% of which are singletons, and roughly an eighth rests with the top ten. The sample taken for sequencing was PBMCs. Every receptor here comes from a woman aged 40 to 55 in good health. Some clones in this sample may be carry-over from other donors' samples.

The V call is TRBV28, the J call TRBJ1-2; D might be TRBD1 (6 bases). V was cut by 5 bases and J by 2 bases, with 12 bases left in between. Germline V lookup: CDR1 MDHEN, CDR2 SYDVKM. The CDR3 sequence is 14 residues long. CDR3 sequence reads: CASSMRGGNYGYTF. In DNA form, the CDR3 reads TGTGCCAGCAGTATGAGGGGGGGCAACTATGGCTACACCTTC.

This clone occurred many times. The chain joins TRBV7-2 to TRBJ2-5, with D maybe TRBD2 (5 bases). Trimming took off 0 bases at V and 5 bases at J, with 10 bases between the two ends. This CDR3 is 14 amino acids long. CDR1 SGHTA and CDR2 FQGNSA come from the germline V gene. The CDR3 DNA is TGTGCCAGCAGCTTAGCGGGAGTCTGGGAGACCCAGTACTTC. Translating it yields CASSLAGVWETQYF.

This clone has ten or more counts. Other DNA sequences within the sample encode an identical CDR3. V and J are TRBV4-3 and TRBJ1-1; tentative D call: TRBD1 (5 bases). Germline CDR1 LGHNA, CDR2 YSLEER. There are 15 residues in the CDR3. Deletions cut 0 bases from V and 4 bases from J, with 12 bases between. This CDR3 reads CASSQDLWDPTEAFF. CDR3 in DNA: TGCGCCAGCAGCCAAGATCTTTGGGACCCCACTGAAGCTTTCTTT.

This clone was seen a single time. This probably arose from a read error, given a far larger clone one base away. The genes are TRBV25-1 and TRBJ2-1, with TRBD2 identical over 8 bases. The CDR3 spans 15 residues. Losses at the gene ends were 11 bases for V and 4 bases for J; bases not matched to a gene: 13. The germline V gene has CDR1 MGHDK and CDR2 SYGVNS. CDR3 sequence: CAGSEPGLEYNEQFF. CDR3 DNA: TGTGCCGGCTCGGAACCGGGACTAGAATACAATGAGCAGTTCTTC.

V usage is TRBV9 and J usage is TRBJ2-3; D gene uncertain. The V gene lost 0 bases and the J gene lost 2 bases, with 7 bases spanning the gap. The CDR3 covers 14 residues. Germline V CDR1 and CDR2: SGDLS, YYNGEE. CDR3 region: CASSVDWNTDTQYF. The CDR3 DNA sequence: TGTGCCAGCAGCGTAGACTGGAACACAGATACGCAGTATTTT.

V is TRBV5-1 and J is TRBJ2-5; D assignment may be TRBD1 or TRBD2 (6 bases each). Germline V gene sequence: CDR1 SGHRS, CDR2 YFSETQ. This CDR3 comprises 16 residues. Trimming removed 4 bases from V and 5 bases from J, with 21 bases in between. The CDR3 sequence is CASSPQGSPEGETQYF. The CDR3 DNA sequence: TGCGCCAGCAGCCCCCAGGGGTCTCCGGAGGGGGAGACCCAGTACTTC.

As to this clone: A far more abundant clone sits one base away, making this likely a read error. The rearrangement links TRBV28 to TRBJ1-1; perhaps TRBD1 as D (6 bases). The germline V and J ends were trimmed by 4 bases and 1 base, with 13 bases remaining between them. The CDR3 is 15 residues long. CDR1 is MDHEN and CDR2 is SYDVKM in the germline V gene. CDR3 amino acids: CASSSTGMWNTEAFF. As DNA, the CDR3 is TGTGCCAGCAGTTCTACAGGGATGTGGAACACTGAAGCTTTCTTT.

The chain combines TRBV10-2 with TRBJ2-3; D perhaps matches TRBD1 (5 bases). Germline-derived CDR1 and CDR2 are WSHSY and SAAADI. The CDR3 has 15 amino acids. V shed 6 bases and J shed 4 bases, with 17 bases lying between them. The CDR3 sequence is CASSSGQERSDTQYF. The CDR3 DNA follows: TGCGCCAGCAGCTCAGGGCAGGAACGGTCAGATACGCAGTATTTT.

The genes are TRBV19 and TRBJ2-3; D might be TRBD2 (5 bases). Germline V gene lookup returns CDR1 LNHDA and CDR2 SQIVND (reference sequence). This CDR3 has 14 amino acids. The V gene lost 5 bases and the J gene lost 3 bases, with 12 bases spanning the gap. CDR3 residues: CASSPRRGTDTQYF. The CDR3 bases are TGTGCCAGTAGTCCCCGCCGGGGAACAGATACGCAGTATTTT.

The rearrangement uses TRBV10-3 and TRBJ2-2; possibly TRBD2 for D (6 bases). This CDR3 is built from 17 residues. The V and J ends lost 4 bases and 7 bases respectively, with 22 bases between them. Per the germline V gene, CDR1 is ENHRY and CDR2 is SYGVKD. CDR3 amino acids: CAISGRSGTGSIGELFF. The CDR3 DNA reads TGTGCCATCAGTGGGCGATCGGGGACTGGGTCCATCGGGGAGCTGTTTTTT.

This chain connects TRBV7-8 to TRBJ1-1; D possibly corresponds to TRBD1 (6 bases). This CDR3 has 13 amino acids. V shed 7 bases and J shed 1 base, with 10 bases lying between them. Germline loops: CDR1 SGHVS, CDR2 FQNEAQ. The CDR3 nucleotides read TGTGCCAGCAACCAGGACAGGAACACTGAAGCTTTCTTT. Translating it yields CASNQDRNTEAFF.

The chain has TRBV5-4 and TRBJ1-1, with D tentatively TRBD1 (5 bases). CDR1 and CDR2 from the germline V gene are SGHNT and YYREEE (reference sequence). The CDR3 has 15 amino acids. V gave up 1 base and J gave up 1 base, with 11 bases separating them. The CDR3 DNA follows: TGTGCCAGCAGCTTGAATCCAGGGACGAACACTGAAGCTTTCTTT. Residues: CASSLNPGTNTEAFF.

This clone was seen many times. This rearrangement joins TRBV7-2 to TRBJ1-4; a possible D gene is TRBD1 (6 bases). CDR1 SGHTA and CDR2 FQGNSA come from the germline V gene. The V end was cut by 5 bases, the J end by 8 bases, with 15 bases between. The CDR3 is 14 residues long. The CDR3 reads CASSRTGQREKLFF. For the CDR3, the DNA is TGTGCCAGCAGCCGAACAGGACAGCGGGAAAAACTGTTTTTT.

This clone was counted a few times. The genes are TRBV29-1 and TRBJ1-4; D gene ambiguous. CDR1 is SQVTM, CDR2 ANQGSEA, per germline. The CDR3 has 11 amino acids. V shed 4 bases and J shed 5 bases, with 5 bases lying between them. The CDR3 here is CSVAANEKLFF. Written as DNA, the CDR3 is TGCAGCGTTGCCGCCAATGAAAAACTGTTTTTT.

On this clone: This sample includes further DNA sequences coding for the same CDR3. This chain links TRBV18 with TRBJ2-7; D is unclear. The CDR3 loop spans 13 amino acids. CDR1 and CDR2 from the germline V gene are KGHSH and LQKENI. V was trimmed by 6 bases and J by 0 bases, leaving 9 bases between them. The CDR3 sequence is CASSPHPSYEQYF. The CDR3 DNA is TGTGCCAGCTCGCCTCACCCCTCCTACGAGCAGTACTTC.

This clone is a singleton in its sample. This chain uses TRBV6-1 with TRBJ2-1; TRBD2 aligns across 13 bases. Germline V gene data show CDR1 as MNHNS and CDR2 as SASEGT. V shed 4 bases, J shed 8 bases, and the junction held 2 bases outside the gene matches. The CDR3 consists of 14 residues. The CDR3 loop reads CASSGLAGGYEQFF. The CDR3 region has the DNA TGTGCCAGCAGTGGACTAGCGGGAGGATATGAGCAGTTCTTC.

This clone was seen more than once but under ten times. V gene TRBV2 combines with J gene TRBJ1-2; D is undetermined. The germline V gene has CDR1 SNHLY and CDR2 FYNNEI. V was trimmed by 3 bases and J by 7 bases, leaving 15 bases between them. The CDR3 extends over 14 amino acids. CDR3 sequence (DNA): TGTGCCAGCAGTGATTTTGACGCGGGTGGTGGCTACACCTTC. Translated, it gives CASSDFDAGGGYTF.

A single count supports this clone. The V gene is TRBV19, the J gene TRBJ1-6; D unresolved. CDR3 length: 13 residues. V lost 5 bases and J 5 bases, leaving 7 bases between the germline ends. Germline CDR1 is LNHDA and CDR2 is SQIVND (reference sequence). The CDR3 is CASSPSDNSPLHF. CDR3 nucleotide sequence: TGTGCCAGTAGTCCCTCAGATAATTCACCCCTCCACTTT.

This clone was observed a handful of times. CDR3 loop: CASSEQANTGELFF. The CDR3 nucleotides read TGTGCCAGTAGTGAACAGGCGAACACCGGGGAGCTGTTTTTT. The chain uses TRBV19 and TRBJ2-2, with D tentatively TRBD1 (5 bases). The V and J ends lost 5 bases and 0 bases respectively, with 7 bases between them. The CDR3 runs to 14 residues. Per the germline V gene, CDR1 is LNHDA and CDR2 is SQIVND (reference sequence).

The rearrangement joins TRBV6-5 to TRBJ2-5, with 14 bases lining up with TRBD2. Per the germline V gene, CDR1 is MNHEY and CDR2 is SVGAGI. The trim removed 8 bases at V and 2 bases at J, leaving 4 bases unmatched. CDR3 length equals 15 residues. The CDR3 DNA reads TGTGCCAGCGCGACTAGCGGGAGGGTACAAGAGACCCAGTACTTC. It encodes CASATSGRVQETQYF.

With regard to this clone: A far larger clone differs by one base, so this is likely a read error. The chain combines TRBV6-6 with TRBJ1-1; D not resolved. The germline V and J ends were trimmed by 6 bases and 0 bases, with 8 bases remaining between them. Germline V gene data show CDR1 as MNHNY and CDR2 as SVGAGI (reference sequence). The CDR3 sequence is 13 residues long. DNA for the CDR3: TGTGCCAGCAGAGTGCATATGAACACTGAAGCTTTCTTT. Protein: CASRVHMNTEAFF.

This clone was counted many times. The sample contains more than one DNA sequence encoding this CDR3. The chain uses TRBV6-6 and TRBJ2-7; 7 bases line up with TRBD1. V shed 6 bases and J 3 bases; nucleotides not matched to a gene: 8. This CDR3 has 14 amino acids. Germline V CDR1 and CDR2: MNHNY, SVGAGI (reference sequence). This CDR3 is CASRSGTVLYEQYF. The CDR3 DNA follows: TGTGCCAGCAGGTCCGGGACAGTCCTCTACGAGCAGTACTTC.

The chain combines TRBV21-1 with TRBJ2-5; the table's D call TRBD2 went unverified against the DNA. TRBV21-1 is noted as a pseudogene. The CDR3 is 17 amino acids. CDR3 nucleotides: TGTGCCAGCAGCAAAGCCAAACTAGCCCGGGTCGGAGAGACCCAGTACTTC. Residues: CASSKAKLARVGETQYF.

This clone was found a few times. The rearrangement links TRBV4-3 to TRBJ2-7, with D hard to call. This CDR3 region has 15 residues. Germline V lookup: CDR1 LGHNA, CDR2 YSLEER. Trimming removed 0 bases at V and 6 bases at J, with 15 bases between. The CDR3 sequence: CASSQDLTVVSEQYF. The DNA for the CDR3 is TGCGCCAGCAGCCAAGATTTGACGGTGGTCTCCGAGCAGTACTTC.

Comments on this clone: With only one base between it and a far larger clone, this is likely a read error. The sample contains more than one DNA sequence encoding this CDR3. The DNA for the CDR3 is TGTGCTAGCAGCGTGGCGTCTAACTATGGCTACACCTTC. It is translated as CASSVASNYGYTF. The rearrangement links TRBV5-6 to TRBJ1-2; D is uncertain. Per the germline V gene, CDR1 is SGHDT and CDR2 is YYEEEE. The CDR3 spans 13 residues.

The sample holds a few counts of this clone. Relative to the germline gene, one junction end is altered; a read error may explain this. This sequence joins TRBV7-7 and TRBJ2-3; 15 bases line up with TRBD2. Germline V gene sequence: CDR1 SSHAT, CDR2 FNYEAQ (reference sequence). CDR3 size: 16 residues. The CDR3 nucleotides read TGTGCTAGCAGCCTTGGACTAGCGGGAGGGGGAGATACGCAGTATTTT. This gives the protein CASSLGLAGGGDTQYF.

The chain uses TRBV18 and TRBJ2-1; 8 bases map to TRBD1. The length of the CDR3 is 15 residues. Germline V gene lookup returns CDR1 KGHSH and CDR2 LQKENI. J was trimmed by 8 bases and V by 4 bases; bases with no gene match: 10. The chain's CDR3 is CASSLGQGPSHEQFF. The CDR3 DNA reads TGTGCCAGCTCACTCGGACAGGGTCCCAGCCATGAGCAGTTCTTC.

The chain employs TRBV5-1 and TRBJ2-1; D not certain. V lost 4 bases, J lost 8 bases, and 16 bases lay in between. Germline lookup yields CDR1 SGHRS and CDR2 YFSETQ. The CDR3 sequence is 14 residues long. The CDR3 region is CASSPEPGTDEQFF. The CDR3 DNA follows: TGCGCCAGCAGCCCGGAGCCGGGCACGGATGAGCAGTTCTTC. The full variable domain, in which reference TRBV5-1 and TRBJ2-1 provide the parts outside the CDR3, is KAGVTQTPRYLIKTRGQQVTLSCSPISGHRSVSWYQQTPGQGLQFLFEYFSETQRNKGNFPGRFSGRQFSNSRSEMNVSTLELGDSALYLCASSPEPGTDEQFFGPGTRLTVL.

Of note for this clone: Since a far larger clone is one base different, this is likely a read error. In the same sample, other DNA sequences code for this CDR3. This rearrangement joins TRBV9 to TRBJ1-5; TRBD1 agrees at 7 bases. CDR3 length: 13 amino acids. Trimming removed 8 bases from V and 2 bases from J; junction bases left unmatched: 4. Germline CDR1 and CDR2: SGDLS and YYNGEE. The CDR3 spells CASSTGGNQPQHF. CDR3 in DNA: TGTGCCAGTAGCACAGGGGGCAATCAGCCCCAGCATTTT. The complete variable domain, with remaining parts taken from reference TRBV9 and TRBJ1-5, reads DSGVTQTPKHLITATGQRVTLRCSPRSGDLSVYWYQQSLDQGLQFLIQYYNGEERAKGNILERFSAQQFPDLHSELNLSSLELGDSALYFCASSTGGNQPQHFGDGTRLSIL.

This clone is a singleton in its sample. This may be a read error, as it is one base from a much larger clone. The same CDR3 is also encoded by other DNA sequences in this sample. CDR3 nucleotide sequence: TGTGCCAGCAGTCCGGGACTGAGCACAGATACGCAGTATTTT. Residues: CASSPGLSTDTQYF. The chain carries TRBV7-3 and TRBJ2-3; D may be TRBD2 (6 bases). Germline-derived CDR1 and CDR2 are SGHTA and FQGTGA. This CDR3 has 14 amino acids. V lost 6 bases and J lost 0, with 10 bases in between.

The V gene is TRBV5-8, the J gene TRBJ2-7, with 8 bases aligning to TRBD1. The CDR3 consists of 13 residues. V lost 4 bases to trimming and J lost 4 bases; unmatched junction nucleotides: 4. Germline CDR1 is SGHTS and CDR2 is YDEGEE. The CDR3 DNA follows: TGTGCCAGCAGCCGGACAGGGCGGTACGAGCAGTACTTC. Protein: CASSRTGRYEQYF.

The chain carries TRBV6-5 and TRBJ2-7, with 9 bases aligning to TRBD1. The CDR3 totals 15 residues. The ends lost 5 bases at V and 4 bases at J; junction bases unmatched: 9. Germline lookup yields CDR1 MNHEY and CDR2 SVGAGI. DNA of the CDR3: TGTGCCAGCAGTAACCCCCGGGACAGGGAATACGAGCAGTACTTC. Residues: CASSNPRDREYEQYF.